Presented here are 27 T cell receptor beta chains from one specimen sequenced in a study of blood T cell repertoires in COVID-19. Profiled with immunoSEQ multiplex PCR; TCRdb holds only in-frame clones, not every one. This repertoire shows 150,000 or so clones, over 75% found once; its top ten account for roughly 2.9%. Specimen: PBMCs or T cells enriched from blood (not recorded which). Every receptor here comes from a woman between 45 and 65 years old who had recovered from COVID-19.

The J gene is TRBJ2-2, the V gene TRBV18; 9 bases line up with TRBD1. Losses at the gene ends were 4 bases for V and 5 bases for J; bases not matched to a gene: 8. In germline, CDR1 is KGHSH, CDR2 LQKENI. There are 16 residues in the CDR3. CDR3 in DNA: TGTGCCAGCTCACTCCTCCGGGACAGGGTGACCGGGGAGCTGTTTTTT. Amino acid sequence: CASSLLRDRVTGELFF. The full variable domain, with the rest looked up from reference TRBV18 and TRBJ2-2, is NAGVMQNPRHLVRRRGQEARLRCSPMKGHSHVYWYRQLPEEGLKFMVYLQKENIIDESGMPKERFSAEFPKEGPSILRIQQVVRGDSAAYFCASSLLRDRVTGELFFGEGSRLTVL.

This clone was observed a few times. The gene calls are TRBV7-8 and TRBJ2-7, with 8 nucleotides matching TRBD1. The CDR3 contains 17 residues. The germline CDR1 and CDR2 sequences are SGHVS and FQNEAQ. Germline trimming cut 7 bases from V and 1 base from J; bases unmatched to any gene: 15. The CDR3 nucleotides are TGTGCCAGCATCATAGGGTCGGGACAGGTTTTTTCCTACGAGCAGTACTTC. As protein: CASIIGSGQVFSYEQYF.

CDR3 loop: CASSPQGGTDTQYF. Written as DNA, the CDR3 is TGTGCCAGCTCACCTCAGGGGGGCACAGATACGCAGTATTTT. This chain uses TRBV18 with TRBJ2-3, with 7 bases matching TRBD1. Germline-derived CDR1 and CDR2 are KGHSH and LQKENI. CDR3 length: 14 amino acids. Trimming cost V 3 bases and J 1 base; bases outside gene matches: 1.

The J gene is TRBJ1-1, the V gene TRBV19; TRBD1 agrees at 8 bases. The CDR3 consists of 12 residues. Per germline, CDR1 LNHDA and CDR2 SQIVND (reference sequence). The J segment lost 8 bases and the V segment lost 6 bases, leaving 5 bases of the junction unmatched. The CDR3 nucleotides read TGTGCCAGTAGGCGACAGGGGAACGAAGCTTTCTTT. Translating it yields CASRRQGNEAFF.

The chain links TRBV7-3 to TRBJ1-1; 9 bases fit TRBD1. Germline CDR1 is SGHTA and CDR2 is FQGTGA. This CDR3 contains 14 residues. V lost 5 bases to trimming and J lost 5 bases; unmatched junction nucleotides: 6. DNA of the CDR3: TGTGCCAGCAGCACACAGGGGGCGCATACTGAAGCTTTCTTT. Translating it yields CASSTQGAHTEAFF.

V usage is TRBV28 and J usage is TRBJ2-5; 8 bases agree with TRBD2. J gave up 5 bases and V 4 bases, and 9 bases lay outside the gene matches. This CDR3 region has 15 residues. The germline gives CDR1 MDHEN, CDR2 SYDVKM. DNA of the CDR3: TGTGCCAGCAGTTCTAGCGGGTCCGTCCTGGAGACCCAGTACTTC. Protein product: CASSSSGSVLETQYF.

With regard to this clone: One end of the junction fails to match germline, which may point to a read error. The chain combines TRBV6-5 with TRBJ2-7, with 7 bases lining up with TRBD2. This CDR3 region has 15 residues. Germline CDR1 MNHEY, CDR2 SVGAGI. The CDR3 sequence: CASSPAGLVSHEQYF. The CDR3 coding sequence is TGTGCCAGCAGTCCAGCGGGGCTAGTCTCCCACGAGCAGTACTTC.

The V call is TRBV7-8, the J call TRBJ1-2, with D unclear. The CDR3 contains 14 residues. Germline V CDR1 and CDR2: SGHVS, FQNEAQ. With 1 base removed from V and 2 bases from J, the gap between germline ends came to 8 bases. Here the CDR3 DNA reads TGTGCCAGCAGCTTAGAACGGGGAAACTATGGCTACACCTTC. Translation gives CASSLERGNYGYTF.

The chain uses TRBV9 and TRBJ2-1; 9 bases line up with TRBD2. The CDR3 length is 15 residues. V trimming: 4 bases; J trimming: 8 bases; junction bases outside the gene matches: 10. The germline V gene has CDR1 SGDLS and CDR2 YYNGEE. In nucleotides, the CDR3 is TGTGCCAGCAGCCGGAGCGGGGGGTCCTCTGATGAGCAGTTCTTC. Translation gives CASSRSGGSSDEQFF. The entire variable domain, with the rest obtained from reference TRBV9 and TRBJ2-1, is as follows: DSGVTQTPKHLITATGQRVTLRCSPRSGDLSVYWYQQSLDQGLQFLIQYYNGEERAKGNILERFSAQQFPDLHSELNLSSLELGDSALYFCASSRSGGSSDEQFFGPGTRLTVL.

The rearrangement links TRBV2 to TRBJ2-1, with 11 bases matching TRBD2. The CDR3 totals 15 residues. In germline, CDR1 is SNHLY, CDR2 FYNNEI. The junction had 8 bases not matched to a gene; V was cut back by 6 bases and J by 7 bases. This CDR3 reads CASSARLAGGNEQFF. CDR3 DNA sequence: TGTGCCAGCAGCGCCAGGCTAGCGGGAGGTAATGAGCAGTTCTTC.

The V call is TRBV30, the J call TRBJ2-7; a possible D gene is TRBD2 (5 bases). The CDR3 spans 17 residues. Germline CDR1 GTSNPN, CDR2 SVGIG (reference sequence). V was pared by 2 bases and J by 0 bases, with 20 bases between. CDR3 sequence (DNA): TGTGCCTGGAGTCTAAGAGGACTGGCCCTGAGCTCCTACGAGCAGTACTTC. Amino acid sequence: CAWSLRGLALSSYEQYF.

To note about this clone: The germline gene is not matched at one end of the junction; a read error may be the cause. This chain connects TRBV5-6 to TRBJ1-1; D remains ambiguous. This CDR3 is 11 amino acids long. From germline, CDR1 is SGHDT and CDR2 YYEEEE. As DNA, the CDR3 is TGTGCCAGCAGCTTGGACACCGAAGCTTTCTTT. Protein: CASSLDTEAFF. Filled out from reference TRBV5-6 and TRBJ1-1, the complete variable domain reads DAGVTQSPTHLIKTRGQQVTLRCSPKSGHDTVSWYQQALGQGPQFIFQYYEEEERQRGNFPDRFSGHQFPNYSSELNVNALLLGDSALYLCASSLDTEAFFGQGTRLTVV.

The chain couples TRBV19 to TRBJ2-3, with TRBD2 identical over 13 bases. After removal of 5 bases from V and 4 bases from J, the junction contained 6 bases not matched to a gene. The CDR3 has 16 residues. Germline V gene data show CDR1 as LNHDA and CDR2 as SQIVND (reference sequence). The CDR3 is CASSRTSGSVADTQYF. In DNA form, the CDR3 reads TGTGCCAGTAGTCGGACTAGCGGGAGCGTGGCAGATACGCAGTATTTT.

Only one count was recorded for this clone. V gene TRBV27 combines with J gene TRBJ2-7, with 7 bases that match TRBD1. Unmatched junction bases numbered 7, after V lost 6 bases and J lost 2 bases. Germline CDR1 and CDR2: MNHEY and SMNVEV (reference sequence). There are 14 residues in the CDR3. In nucleotides, the CDR3 is TGTGCCAGCAGGATAACAGGGGTCACCTACGAGCAGTACTTC. Translation: CASRITGVTYEQYF.

The rearrangement joins TRBV19 to TRBJ2-1; D is perhaps TRBD2 (6 bases). The CDR3 has 14 amino acids. The ends were cut back, 5 bases at V and 4 bases at J, with 12 bases in the middle. Germline V gives CDR1 LNHDA, CDR2 SQIVND (reference sequence). In nucleotides, the CDR3 is TGTGCCAGTAGTCCGGGACTCAATTACAATGAGCAGTTCTTC. Translation gives CASSPGLNYNEQFF.

This clone has just a few counts. The chain couples TRBV21-1 to TRBJ2-3; the tabulated D call, TRBD2, remains unverified against the DNA. TRBV21-1 is tagged as a pseudogene. CDR3 length: 16 amino acids. CDR3 bases: TGTGCCAGCAGCTCACTGGGGGACTCCCGCACAGATACGCAGTATTTT. This codes for CASSSLGDSRTDTQYF.

The V gene is TRBV7-9, the J gene TRBJ1-5; a weak D match, TRBD1 (6 bases). CDR1 and CDR2 from the germline V gene are SEHNR and FQNEAQ (reference sequence). Trimming took off 5 bases at V and 1 base at J, with 15 bases between the two ends. The CDR3 totals 16 residues. DNA of the CDR3: TGTGCCAGCAGCCCTAAGGGGGGGGGAAGCAATCAGCCCCAGCATTTT. This sequence encodes CASSPKGGGSNQPQHF.

The chain couples TRBV7-6 to TRBJ2-5; no clear D. CDR1 SGHVS and CDR2 FNYEAQ come from the germline V gene. The ends were cut back, 4 bases at V and 2 bases at J, with 14 bases in the middle. The CDR3 covers 15 residues. CDR3 residues: CASSSPKPEQETQYF. In DNA form, the CDR3 reads TGTGCCAGCAGCTCCCCCAAGCCCGAACAAGAGACCCAGTACTTC.

The CDR3: CASSYRQETQYF. The CDR3 region has the DNA TGTGCCAGCAGTTACCGCCAAGAGACCCAGTACTTC. V is TRBV6-5 and J is TRBJ2-5; unclear D gene. The CDR3 spans 12 residues. Germline V gene data show CDR1 as MNHEY and CDR2 as SVGAGI. Trimming pared 2 bases from V and 1 base from J, leaving 2 bases between.

The chain recombines TRBV10-3 with TRBJ2-1; 11 nucleotides line up with TRBD1. The germline gives CDR1 ENHRY, CDR2 SYGVKD. V trimming: 3 bases; J trimming: 14 bases; junction bases outside the gene matches: 12. This CDR3 region has 15 residues. The CDR3 region is CAISESTGTGGREFF. DNA of the CDR3: TGTGCCATCAGTGAATCCACCGGGACAGGGGGTAGGGAGTTCTTC.

In its sample, this clone was seen a few times. The J gene is TRBJ1-1, the V gene TRBV7-2; 8 bases map to TRBD1. The V segment lost 5 bases and the J segment 5 bases; nucleotides outside the gene matches: 13. Germline loops: CDR1 SGHTA, CDR2 FQGNSA. This CDR3 has 16 residues. The CDR3 DNA reads TGTGCCAGCAGCCTACAACCATGGACAGGGTGGACTGAAGCTTTCTTT. This codes for CASSLQPWTGWTEAFF.

This clone came up many times. V is TRBV3-1 (or the pseudogene TRBV3-2) and J is TRBJ2-1, with a tentative D call TRBD1 (6 bases). Germline loops: CDR1 LGHDT, CDR2 YNNKEL (reference sequence). V lost 2 bases, J lost 4 bases, and 12 bases lay in between. This CDR3 region has 15 residues. The DNA for the CDR3 is TGTGCCAGCAGCCAAAGGGGGTTAACTTACAATGAGCAGTTCTTC. Translating gives CASSQRGLTYNEQFF.

V and J are TRBV29-1 and TRBJ2-3, with 7 bases identical to TRBD1. The junction had 11 bases not matched to a gene; V was cut back by 3 bases and J by 8 bases. There are 14 residues in the CDR3. Germline V CDR1 and CDR2: SQVTM, ANQGSEA. CDR3 loop: CSVDQGRGRGTQYF. The DNA of the CDR3 is TGCAGCGTTGATCAGGGTAGGGGGCGAGGTACGCAGTATTTT.

This clone has only a few counts. The V gene is TRBV5-1, the J gene TRBJ1-2, with 7 positions matching TRBD1. Germline CDR1 SGHRS, CDR2 YFSETQ. This CDR3 contains 14 residues. V trimming: 5 bases; J trimming: 5 bases; junction bases outside the gene matches: 9. The CDR3 DNA is TGCGCCAGCAGTTTCACCGGGACAGAGTATGGCTACACCTTC. Protein: CASSFTGTEYGYTF.

The rearrangement links TRBV3-1 (or the pseudogene TRBV3-2) to TRBJ2-1; 14 nucleotides agree with TRBD2. CDR1 LGHDT and CDR2 YNNKEL come from the germline V gene (reference sequence). The CDR3 runs to 15 residues. V trimming: 4 bases; J trimming: 9 bases; junction bases outside the gene matches: 5. CDR3 sequence: CASSLRTSGGSEQFF. The DNA for the CDR3 is TGTGCCAGCAGCCTTCGGACTAGCGGGGGGAGTGAGCAGTTCTTC.

The rearrangement uses TRBV29-1 and TRBJ2-7; TRBD1 aligns across 9 bases. There are 13 residues in the CDR3. J lost 2 bases, V lost 5 bases, and 4 bases had no gene match. The germline V gene has CDR1 SQVTM and CDR2 ANQGSEA. CDR3 residues: CSVLQGAAYEQYF. In DNA form, the CDR3 reads TGCAGCGTTCTACAGGGGGCGGCCTACGAGCAGTACTTC.

This clone was picked up one time. This sequence joins TRBV11-3 and TRBJ2-3, with 10 bases lining up with TRBD2. The CDR3 is 16 amino acids. V shed 2 bases and J 2 bases; nucleotides not matched to a gene: 4. Germline CDR1 reads SGHNT; CDR2 reads YENEEA. The DNA for the CDR3 is TGTGCCAGCAGCTTACGACTAGCGGGTAACACAGATACGCAGTATTTT. It translates to CASSLRLAGNTDTQYF.